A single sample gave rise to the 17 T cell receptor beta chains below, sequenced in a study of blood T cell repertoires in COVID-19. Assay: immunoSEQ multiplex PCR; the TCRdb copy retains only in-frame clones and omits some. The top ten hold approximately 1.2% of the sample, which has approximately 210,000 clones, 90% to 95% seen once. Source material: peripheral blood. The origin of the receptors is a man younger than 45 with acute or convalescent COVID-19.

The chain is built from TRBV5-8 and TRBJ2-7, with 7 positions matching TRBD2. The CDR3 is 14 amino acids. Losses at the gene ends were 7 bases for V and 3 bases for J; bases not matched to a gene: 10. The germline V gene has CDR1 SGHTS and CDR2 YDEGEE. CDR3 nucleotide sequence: TGTGCCAGCCGTGGAATCGGCGGGGGCTACGAGCAGTACTTC. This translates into CASRGIGGGYEQYF.

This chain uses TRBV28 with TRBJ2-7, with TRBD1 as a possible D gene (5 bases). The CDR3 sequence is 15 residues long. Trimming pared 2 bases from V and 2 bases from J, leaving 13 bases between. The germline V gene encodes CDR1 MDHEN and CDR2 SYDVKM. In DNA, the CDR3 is TGTGCCAGCAGTTTAACCCCACAGGTCCCCTACGAGCAGTACTTC. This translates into CASSLTPQVPYEQYF.

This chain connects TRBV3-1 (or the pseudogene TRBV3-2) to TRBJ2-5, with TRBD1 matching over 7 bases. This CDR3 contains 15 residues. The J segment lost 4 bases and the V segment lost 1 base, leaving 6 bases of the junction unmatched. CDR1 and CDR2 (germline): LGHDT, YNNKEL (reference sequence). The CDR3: CASSQVGQVGETQYF. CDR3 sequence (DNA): TGTGCCAGCAGCCAAGTCGGACAGGTTGGAGAGACCCAGTACTTC.

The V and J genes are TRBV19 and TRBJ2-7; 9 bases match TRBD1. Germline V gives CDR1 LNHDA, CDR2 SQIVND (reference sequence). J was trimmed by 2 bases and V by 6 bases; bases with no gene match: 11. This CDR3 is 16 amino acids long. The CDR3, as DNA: TGTGCCAGTAGCCAGCAGGGGGACAGGGCGACCTACGAGCAGTACTTC. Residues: CASSQQGDRATYEQYF. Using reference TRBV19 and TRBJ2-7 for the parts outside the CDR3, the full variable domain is DGGITQSPKYLFRKEGQNVTLSCEQNLNHDAMYWYRQDPGQGLRLIYYSQIVNDFQKGDIAEGYSVSREKKESFPLTVTSAQKNPTAFYLCASSQQGDRATYEQYFGPGTRLTVT.

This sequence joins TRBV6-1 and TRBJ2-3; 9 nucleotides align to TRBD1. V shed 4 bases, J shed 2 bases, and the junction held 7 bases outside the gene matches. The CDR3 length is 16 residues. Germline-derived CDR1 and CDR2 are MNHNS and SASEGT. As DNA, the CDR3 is TGTGCCAGCAGTGCACAGGGGGCAGAGCACACAGATACGCAGTATTTT. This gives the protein CASSAQGAEHTDTQYF.

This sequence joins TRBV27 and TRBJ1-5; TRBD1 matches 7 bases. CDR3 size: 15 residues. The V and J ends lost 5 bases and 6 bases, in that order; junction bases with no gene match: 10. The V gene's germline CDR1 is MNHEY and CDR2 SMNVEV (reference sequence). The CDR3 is CASSMLGGAGQPQHF. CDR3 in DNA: TGTGCCAGCAGTATGTTAGGGGGCGCGGGTCAGCCCCAGCATTTT.

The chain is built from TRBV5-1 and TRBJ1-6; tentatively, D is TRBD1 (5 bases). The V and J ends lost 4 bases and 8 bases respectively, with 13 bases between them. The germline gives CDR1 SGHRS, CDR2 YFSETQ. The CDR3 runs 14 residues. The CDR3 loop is CASSRDFSYSPLHF. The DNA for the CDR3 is TGCGCCAGCAGCCGGGACTTCTCTTATTCACCCCTCCACTTT.

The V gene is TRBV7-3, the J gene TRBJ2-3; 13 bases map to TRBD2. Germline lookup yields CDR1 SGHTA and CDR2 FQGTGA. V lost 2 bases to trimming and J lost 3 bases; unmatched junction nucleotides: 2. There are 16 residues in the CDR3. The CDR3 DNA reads TGTGCCAGCAGCTTACCACTAGCGGGAGGGACAGATACGCAGTATTTT. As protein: CASSLPLAGGTDTQYF.

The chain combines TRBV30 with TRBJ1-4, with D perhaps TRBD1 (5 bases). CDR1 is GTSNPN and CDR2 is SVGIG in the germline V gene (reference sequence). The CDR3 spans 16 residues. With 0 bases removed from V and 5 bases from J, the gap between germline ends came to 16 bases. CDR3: CAWSVLPARVNEKLFF. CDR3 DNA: TGTGCCTGGAGTGTACTTCCGGCCAGGGTGAATGAAAAACTGTTTTTT.

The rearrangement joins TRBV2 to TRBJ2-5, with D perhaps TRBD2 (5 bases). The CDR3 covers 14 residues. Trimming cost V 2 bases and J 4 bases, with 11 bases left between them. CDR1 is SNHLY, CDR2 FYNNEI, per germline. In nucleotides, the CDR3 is TGTGCCAGCAGTGAATCCGGAGGTCCAGAGACCCAGTACTTC. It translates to CASSESGGPETQYF.

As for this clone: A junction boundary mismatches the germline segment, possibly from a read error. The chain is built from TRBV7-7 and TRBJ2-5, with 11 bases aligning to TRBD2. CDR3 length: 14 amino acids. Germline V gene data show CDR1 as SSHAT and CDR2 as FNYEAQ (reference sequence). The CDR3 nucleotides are TGTGCTAGCAGCTTTTCTAGCGGGGGGCAGACCCAGTACTTC. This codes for CASSFSSGGQTQYF.

CDR3 nucleotides: TGTGCCAGTAGTATAGCGGGCCGGGACAGGGGCCATGGCTACACCTTC. Encoded protein: CASSIAGRDRGHGYTF. The chain couples TRBV19 to TRBJ1-2, with TRBD1 matching over 10 bases. Germline CDR1 reads LNHDA; CDR2 reads SQIVND (reference sequence). CDR3 size: 16 residues. With 1 base clipped from V and 6 bases from J, the junction kept 8 bases outside the gene matches. The entire variable domain, with the rest obtained from reference TRBV19 and TRBJ1-2, is as follows: DGGITQSPKYLFRKEGQNVTLSCEQNLNHDAMYWYRQDPGQGLRLIYYSQIVNDFQKGDIAEGYSVSREKKESFPLTVTSAQKNPTAFYLCASSIAGRDRGHGYTFGSGTRLTVV.

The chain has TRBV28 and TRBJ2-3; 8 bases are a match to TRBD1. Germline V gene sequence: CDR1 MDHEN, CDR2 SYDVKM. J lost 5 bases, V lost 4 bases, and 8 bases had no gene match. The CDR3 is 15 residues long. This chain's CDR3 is CASSSPGQVGDTQYF. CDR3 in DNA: TGTGCCAGCAGTTCCCCGGGACAGGTAGGAGATACGCAGTATTTT.

The CDR3 sequence is CASSPRETNTEAFF. CDR3 nucleotides: TGTGCCAGCAGTCCCAGGGAAACCAACACTGAAGCTTTCTTT. V and J are TRBV2 and TRBJ1-1; weak D call: TRBD1 (5 bases). This CDR3 is 14 amino acids long. Germline lookup yields CDR1 SNHLY and CDR2 FYNNEI. The V gene lost 5 bases and the J gene lost 2 bases, with 12 bases spanning the gap.

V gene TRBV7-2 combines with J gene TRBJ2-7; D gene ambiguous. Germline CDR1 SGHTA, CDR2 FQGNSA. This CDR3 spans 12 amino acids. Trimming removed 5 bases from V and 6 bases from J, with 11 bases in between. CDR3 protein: CASSPFGAEQYF. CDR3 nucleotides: TGTGCCAGCAGCCCCTTTGGAGCCGAGCAGTACTTC.

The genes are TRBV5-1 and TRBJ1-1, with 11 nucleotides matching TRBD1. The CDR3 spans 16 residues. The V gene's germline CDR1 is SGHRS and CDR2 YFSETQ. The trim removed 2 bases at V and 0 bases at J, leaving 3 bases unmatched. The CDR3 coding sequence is TGCGCCAGCAGCTTTGGACAGGGGGCCATGAACACTGAAGCTTTCTTT. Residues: CASSFGQGAMNTEAFF.

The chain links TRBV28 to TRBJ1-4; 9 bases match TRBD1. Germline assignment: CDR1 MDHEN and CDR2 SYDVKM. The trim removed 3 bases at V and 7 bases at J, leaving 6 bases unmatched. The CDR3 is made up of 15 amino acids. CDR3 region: CASSLKGTGSEKLFF. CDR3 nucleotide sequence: TGTGCCAGCAGTTTGAAAGGGACAGGGAGTGAAAAACTGTTTTTT.